The 15 T cell receptor beta chains below all came from one sample that was sequenced in a study of shared clonotypes between healthy human individuals. Assay used: immunoSEQ multiplex PCR; TCRdb lists only in-frame clones, some missing. This sample yields roughly 530,000 clones, of which almost 97% are seen a single time; less than 0.06% belongs to the top ten. The sequenced sample consisted of naive CD4+ T cells sorted from blood. Documented subset: CD45RA+ positively selected. The source of these receptors is a woman aged 25-40 years in good health.

The rearrangement uses TRBV29-1 and TRBJ2-5; 8 bases align to TRBD2. Judging by the DNA end, TRBJ2-7 fits better; the J call may be wrong. CDR3 size: 12 residues. Germline CDR1 is SQVTM and CDR2 is ANQGSEA. The CDR3, as DNA: TGCAGCGTTGGGAGCGGGAGATACGAGCAGTACTTC. It codes for CSVGSGRYEQYF.

This clone appeared once. This chain uses TRBV19 with TRBJ1-4; no firm D call. The germline V gene has CDR1 LNHDA and CDR2 SQIVND (reference sequence). Deletions cut 9 bases from V and 8 bases from J, with 10 bases between. CDR3 size: 11 residues. The DNA of the CDR3 is TGTGCCAGCAGTTACATGGAAAAACTGTTTTTT. It is translated as CASSYMEKLFF.

The V call is TRBV18, the J call TRBJ2-2; D is possibly TRBD1 (6 bases). This CDR3 contains 15 residues. The germline V gene encodes CDR1 KGHSH and CDR2 LQKENI. Trimming removed 3 bases at V and 7 bases at J, with 15 bases between. The CDR3 loop is CASSPFAGANGELFF. For the CDR3, the DNA is TGTGCCAGCTCACCTTTTGCAGGGGCTAACGGGGAGCTGTTTTTT.

V is TRBV19 and J is TRBJ2-2, with no clear D. The CDR3 has 14 amino acids. Per germline, CDR1 LNHDA and CDR2 SQIVND (reference sequence). V was cut by 3 bases and J by 0 bases, with 5 bases left in between. The CDR3 sequence: CASSMSSNTGELFF. DNA for the CDR3: TGTGCCAGTAGTATGAGTTCGAACACCGGGGAGCTGTTTTTT.

The chain uses TRBV11-3 and TRBJ2-1, with 12 bases fitting TRBD2. V trimming: 1 base; J trimming: 7 bases; junction bases outside the gene matches: 5. Germline values: CDR1 SGHNT, CDR2 YENEEA. There are 16 residues in the CDR3. The CDR3 loop reads CASSLAQGLAGNEQFF. The CDR3 region has the DNA TGTGCCAGCAGCTTAGCCCAAGGACTAGCGGGGAATGAGCAGTTCTTC.

The chain couples TRBV19 to TRBJ2-5; the match to TRBD1 covers 9 bases. The CDR3 length is 17 residues. V trimming: 3 bases; J trimming: 5 bases; junction bases outside the gene matches: 13. The germline CDR1 and CDR2 sequences are LNHDA and SQIVND (reference sequence). In DNA form, the CDR3 reads TGTGCCAGTAGTATCCTCCCGGGGACAGGGAGAAAGGAGACCCAGTACTTC. It specifies CASSILPGTGRKETQYF.

V is TRBV2 and J is TRBJ2-7; the D gene is possibly TRBD2 (6 bases). The V end lost 7 bases, the J end lost 8 bases, and 24 bases lay between the germline ends. This CDR3 spans 15 amino acids. CDR1 and CDR2 (germline): SNHLY, FYNNEI. In DNA form, the CDR3 reads TGTGCCAGCAAGAGGATTCGGGAGACGGGCTCCAAGCAGTACTTC. Amino acids: CASKRIRETGSKQYF.

This sequence joins TRBV27 and TRBJ1-2, with D unresolved. This CDR3 is 15 amino acids long. Germline V gives CDR1 MNHEY, CDR2 SMNVEV (reference sequence). The germline V and J ends were trimmed by 4 bases and 4 bases, with 16 bases remaining between them. This chain's CDR3 is CASSSGQAGFYGYTF. CDR3 DNA sequence: TGTGCCAGCAGTTCCGGGCAGGCGGGATTCTATGGCTACACCTTC.

This rearrangement joins TRBV28 to TRBJ2-3; 11 bases match TRBD2. With V trimmed by 5 bases and J by 2 bases, 9 bases remained unmatched. CDR3 length: 17 amino acids. Germline loops: CDR1 MDHEN, CDR2 SYDVKM. The CDR3 sequence is CASSQIRLAGTTDTQYF. The CDR3 bases are TGTGCCAGCAGTCAGATCAGACTAGCGGGAACCACAGATACGCAGTATTTT.

The chain combines TRBV27 with TRBJ1-1; perhaps TRBD1 as D (5 bases). The CDR3 has 15 amino acids. The germline V gene encodes CDR1 MNHEY and CDR2 SMNVEV (reference sequence). V lost 0 bases and J 2 bases, leaving 10 bases between the germline ends. The chain's CDR3 is CASSLSWGSNTEAFF. The CDR3 DNA reads as TGTGCCAGCAGTTTATCATGGGGGAGTAACACTGAAGCTTTCTTT.

V is TRBV10-3 and J is TRBJ2-7; D not certain. The CDR3 has 11 residues. Deletions cut 8 bases from V and 4 bases from J, with 9 bases between. Germline loops: CDR1 ENHRY, CDR2 SYGVKD. Here the CDR3 DNA reads TGTGCCATCTCCAGTTCGTACGAGCAGTACTTC. This sequence encodes CAISSSYEQYF.

The CDR3 protein is CAWSRRASETQYF. The DNA of the CDR3 is TGTGCCTGGAGTCGGAGGGCCAGCGAGACCCAGTACTTC. The rearrangement joins TRBV30 to TRBJ2-5, with D perhaps matching TRBD2 (6 bases). From germline, CDR1 is GTSNPN and CDR2 SVGIG (reference sequence). This CDR3 spans 13 amino acids. V lost 2 bases, J lost 5 bases, and 12 bases lay in between.

This clone was recorded once. The chain combines TRBV27 with TRBJ2-5; D possibly corresponds to TRBD1 (6 bases). The end of the DNA aligns better with TRBJ2-7, so the J call may be wrong. This CDR3 region has 14 residues. From germline, CDR1 is MNHEY and CDR2 SMNVEV (reference sequence). The chain's CDR3 is CASSSNRVPYEQYF. The CDR3 coding sequence is TGTGCCAGCAGCTCGAACAGGGTCCCCTACGAGCAGTACTTC.

The CDR3 loop is CASSLFPSGPGNTDTQYF. The DNA of the CDR3 is TGCGCCAGCAGCTTATTTCCTAGCGGGCCGGGGAACACAGATACGCAGTATTTT. The genes are TRBV5-1 and TRBJ2-3; 8 bases align to TRBD2. The V segment lost 2 bases and the J segment 2 bases; nucleotides outside the gene matches: 13. The CDR3 runs to 18 residues. Germline loops: CDR1 SGHRS, CDR2 YFSETQ.

The J gene is TRBJ2-1, the V gene TRBV25-1; 9 nucleotides match TRBD2. The germline CDR1 and CDR2 sequences are MGHDK and SYGVNS. V gave up 3 bases and J gave up 15 bases; unmatched junction bases: 6. This CDR3 has 12 amino acids. The CDR3 sequence: CASSEGLAWLFF. CDR3 bases: TGTGCCAGCAGTGAGGGACTAGCTTGGCTGTTCTTC.